The 22 T cell receptor beta chains below all came from one sample that was sequenced in a study of OX40 agonist ivuxolimab in advanced cancers. Measured with immunoSEQ multiplex PCR; TCRdb has only the in-frame clones, and not every one. The sample includes tens of thousands of clones, nearly 90% of them seen just once. Specimen: CD4+ or CD8+ T cells sorted from blood, collected in a trial of the OX40 agonist ivuxolimab. All receptors come from an adult with an advanced solid tumor such as melanoma, head and neck, liver or kidney cancer.

The table lists this clone with a count of one. J is TRBJ1-2 and V is TRBV6-1; D remains ambiguous. The CDR3 runs 11 residues. The ends were cut back, 6 bases at V and 6 bases at J, with 8 bases in the middle. Germline CDR1 reads MNHNS; CDR2 reads SASEGT. Here the CDR3 reads CASSSWDGYTF. The CDR3 DNA is TGTGCCAGCAGCTCATGGGATGGCTACACCTTC.

V is TRBV7-3 and J is TRBJ2-1; 9 nucleotides agree with TRBD2. Germline loops: CDR1 SGHTA, CDR2 FQGTGA. The J segment lost 2 bases and the V segment lost 6 bases, leaving 5 bases of the junction unmatched. The CDR3 has 15 amino acids. The CDR3 protein is CASSHRLAAYNEQFF. In nucleotides, the CDR3 is TGTGCCAGCAGTCATAGACTAGCGGCCTACAATGAGCAGTTCTTC.

The chain is built from TRBV9 and TRBJ2-1; a weak D match, TRBD1 (5 bases). CDR1 SGDLS and CDR2 YYNGEE come from the germline V gene. Trimming removed 4 bases from V and 8 bases from J, with 13 bases in between. The CDR3 covers 13 residues. The CDR3 bases are TGTGCCAGCAGCCCTAGGGGATCGTATGAGCAGTTCTTC. Translating it yields CASSPRGSYEQFF.

The chain carries TRBV9 and TRBJ1-6; a weak D match, TRBD1 (5 bases). CDR3 length: 15 amino acids. The germline V gene has CDR1 SGDLS and CDR2 YYNGEE. Trimming cost V 2 bases and J 9 bases, with 15 bases left between them. DNA of the CDR3: TGTGCCAGCAGCGTCCGGGACGGTGTCGGTTCACCCCTCCACTTT. Its protein is CASSVRDGVGSPLHF.

The chain carries TRBV7-9 and TRBJ2-1, with TRBD2 matching 8 bases. The CDR3 loop spans 18 amino acids. Unmatched junction bases numbered 13, after V lost 5 bases and J lost 1 base. The germline V gene has CDR1 SEHNR and CDR2 FQNEAQ (reference sequence). Here the CDR3 reads CASSIKRTSHVSYNEQFF. For the CDR3, the DNA is TGTGCCAGCAGCATCAAACGGACTAGCCACGTGTCCTACAATGAGCAGTTCTTC.

The genes are TRBV9 and TRBJ1-2; possibly TRBD1 for D (6 bases). Per the germline V gene, CDR1 is SGDLS and CDR2 is YYNGEE. V lost 0 bases and J 7 bases, leaving 13 bases between the germline ends. CDR3 length: 14 amino acids. The DNA of the CDR3 is TGTGCCAGCAGCGTAGCATCGGCAGGGGTTGGCTACACCTTC. Protein sequence: CASSVASAGVGYTF. The full variable domain, in which reference TRBV9 and TRBJ1-2 provide the parts outside the CDR3, is DSGVTQTPKHLITATGQRVTLRCSPRSGDLSVYWYQQSLDQGLQFLIQYYNGEERAKGNILERFSAQQFPDLHSELNLSSLELGDSALYFCASSVASAGVGYTFGSGTRLTVV.

This clone was seen a single time. The V and J genes are TRBV28 and TRBJ1-2; the D gene is possibly TRBD1 (5 bases). CDR1 MDHEN and CDR2 SYDVKM come from the germline V gene. This CDR3 spans 13 amino acids. Trimming removed 6 bases from V and 2 bases from J, with 10 bases in between. DNA of the CDR3: TGTGCCAGCAGCCCTGACAGAAACTATGGCTACACCTTC. The encoded protein is CASSPDRNYGYTF.

The chain uses TRBV7-3 and TRBJ2-2; 14 bases align to TRBD2. The CDR3 consists of 16 residues. J lost 7 bases, V lost 2 bases, and 3 bases had no gene match. The germline V gene encodes CDR1 SGHTA and CDR2 FQGTGA. This CDR3 reads CASSLVGTSGSGELFF. The CDR3 DNA reads as TGTGCCAGCAGCTTAGTGGGGACTAGCGGGAGCGGGGAGCTGTTTTTT.

V is TRBV11-3 and J is TRBJ2-1, with 12 positions matching TRBD2. J was trimmed by 7 bases and V by 4 bases; bases with no gene match: 8. This CDR3 spans 16 amino acids. Germline V CDR1 and CDR2: SGHNT, YENEEA. The CDR3, as DNA: TGTGCCAGCAGCTCCATCCTAGCGGGAGGGAGTAATGAGCAGTTCTTC. Protein sequence: CASSSILAGGSNEQFF.

The J gene is TRBJ1-3, the V gene TRBV9, with TRBD1 as a possible D gene (6 bases). The germline V gene has CDR1 SGDLS and CDR2 YYNGEE. The CDR3 loop spans 16 amino acids. V was cut by 0 bases and J by 0 bases, with 10 bases left in between. The CDR3 DNA follows: TGTGCCAGCAGCGTAGCTACAGGGCCCTCTGGAAACACCATATATTTT. This encodes CASSVATGPSGNTIYF.

This chain connects TRBV5-4 to TRBJ2-7; 11 bases are shared with TRBD2. In germline, CDR1 is SGHNT, CDR2 YYREEE (reference sequence). CDR3 length: 16 residues. V lost 0 bases, J lost 3 bases, and 5 bases stayed unmatched. CDR3 bases: TGTGCCAGCAGCTTGGTTGCTAGCGGGAGGTTCTACGAGCAGTACTTC. Amino acids: CASSLVASGRFYEQYF.

The chain uses TRBV11-1 and TRBJ1-6, with 7 nucleotides matching TRBD1. This CDR3 comprises 16 residues. Germline V CDR1 and CDR2: SGHAT, FQDESV (reference sequence). After removal of 5 bases from V and 6 bases from J, the junction contained 10 bases not matched to a gene. In DNA form, the CDR3 reads TGTGCCAGCAGCGCAAGGACAGGCGCGAGTAATTCACCCCTCCACTTT. It translates to CASSARTGASNSPLHF.

The chain links TRBV2 to TRBJ2-7, with TRBD2 identical over 9 bases. The CDR3 length is 12 residues. Germline assignment: CDR1 SNHLY and CDR2 FYNNEI. V shed 8 bases, J shed 4 bases, and the junction held 3 bases outside the gene matches. For the CDR3, the DNA is TGTGCCAGCGGACTAGCGATTTACGAGCAGTACTTC. Protein: CASGLAIYEQYF.

V and J are TRBV5-5 and TRBJ2-1; possible D gene TRBD1, 6 bases. The germline V and J ends were trimmed by 4 bases and 4 bases, with 21 bases remaining between them. The CDR3 runs to 17 residues. CDR1 and CDR2 from the germline V gene are SGHKS and YYEKEE (reference sequence). The CDR3 coding sequence is TGTGCCAGCAGCAATCTGCCAGGGGAAGGGTCGTACAATGAGCAGTTCTTC. Translation gives CASSNLPGEGSYNEQFF. The complete variable domain, with remaining parts taken from reference TRBV5-5 and TRBJ2-1, reads DAGVTQSPTHLIKTRGQQVTLRCSPISGHKSVSWYQQVLGQGPQFIFQYYEKEERGRGNFPDRFSARQFPNYSSELNVNALLLGDSALYLCASSNLPGEGSYNEQFFGPGTRLTVL.

CDR3 sequence (DNA): TGTGCCAGCAGCTTATCGGACAGGGGATGGGAAGATACGCAGTATTTT. Encoded protein: CASSLSDRGWEDTQYF. This sequence joins TRBV7-9 and TRBJ2-3; 9 bases are shared with TRBD1. The CDR3 loop spans 16 amino acids. V shed 2 bases and J 5 bases; nucleotides not matched to a gene: 8. The germline gives CDR1 SEHNR, CDR2 FQNEAQ (reference sequence).

This chain joins TRBV7-6 and TRBJ1-2; 7 nucleotides line up with TRBD1. The trim removed 5 bases at V and 7 bases at J, leaving 10 bases unmatched. CDR1 SGHVS and CDR2 FNYEAQ come from the germline V gene. This CDR3 comprises 14 residues. The CDR3 DNA is TGTGCCAGCAGCCCTGATACTACAGGGGTTGGCTACACCTTC. It translates to CASSPDTTGVGYTF.

The J gene is TRBJ2-2, the V gene TRBV10-3, with D perhaps TRBD1 (5 bases). The V end was cut by 3 bases, the J end by 6 bases, with 8 bases between. Germline-derived CDR1 and CDR2 are ENHRY and SYGVKD. This CDR3 contains 13 residues. CDR3 sequence reads: CAISEGEAGELFF. In DNA, the CDR3 is TGTGCCATCAGTGAAGGGGAAGCCGGGGAGCTGTTTTTT.

CDR3 in DNA: TGTGCCACCAGCAGAGTAGCGGGGGGGGACACAGATACGCAGTATTTT. It translates to CATSRVAGGDTDTQYF. This chain joins TRBV15 and TRBJ2-3, with TRBD2 matching over 11 bases. The CDR3 has 16 amino acids. Germline CDR1 reads LNHNV; CDR2 reads YYDKDF (reference sequence). The V and J ends lost 1 base and 2 bases, in that order; junction bases with no gene match: 2.

This chain links TRBV7-2 with TRBJ1-1, with 9 nucleotides matching TRBD1. Unmatched junction bases numbered 4, after V lost 1 base and J lost 4 bases. Germline V gene data show CDR1 as SGHTA and CDR2 as FQGNSA. CDR3 length: 15 residues. CDR3 residues: CASSLETGGFTEAFF. As DNA, the CDR3 is TGTGCCAGCAGCTTAGAGACAGGGGGTTTCACTGAAGCTTTCTTT.

The V and J genes are TRBV4-1 and TRBJ2-3; the D gene could be TRBD1 or TRBD2 (5 bases each). The germline gives CDR1 MGHRA, CDR2 YSYEKL. The germline V and J ends were trimmed by 3 bases and 4 bases, with 20 bases remaining between them. The CDR3 totals 17 residues. The CDR3 reads CASSHPRDGSKSDTQYF. Here the CDR3 DNA reads TGCGCCAGCAGCCATCCCCGGGACGGTAGCAAGTCAGATACGCAGTATTTT.

V is TRBV6-1 and J is TRBJ2-1; D not resolved. Trimming removed 3 bases from V and 8 bases from J, with 5 bases in between. The CDR3 has 11 residues. The germline CDR1 and CDR2 sequences are MNHNS and SASEGT. CDR3 nucleotides: TGTGCCAGCAGTGAGTGGGATGAGCAGTTCTTC. Protein sequence: CASSEWDEQFF.

The chain has TRBV15 and TRBJ1-4; D gene unclear. V lost 8 bases and J lost 0, with 10 bases in between. Germline V gene data show CDR1 as LNHNV and CDR2 as YYDKDF (reference sequence). The length of the CDR3 is 14 residues. CDR3 loop: CATCLSPTNEKLFF. The CDR3 nucleotides read TGTGCCACCTGCCTCAGTCCAACTAATGAAAAACTGTTTTTT.